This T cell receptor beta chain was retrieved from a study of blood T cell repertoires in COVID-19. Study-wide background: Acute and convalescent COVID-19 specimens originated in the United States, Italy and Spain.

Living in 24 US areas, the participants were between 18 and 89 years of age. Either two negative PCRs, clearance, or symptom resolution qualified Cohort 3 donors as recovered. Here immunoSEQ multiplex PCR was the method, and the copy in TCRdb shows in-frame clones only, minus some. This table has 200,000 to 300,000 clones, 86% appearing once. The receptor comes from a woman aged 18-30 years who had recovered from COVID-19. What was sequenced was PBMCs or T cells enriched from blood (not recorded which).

This CDR3 reads CASSIGGQGDNSPLHF. CDR3 coding DNA: TGTGCCAGTAGTATAGGGGGACAGGGGGATAATTCACCCCTCCACTTT. The chain has TRBV19 and TRBJ1-6; TRBD1 matches 11 bases. The CDR3 consists of 16 residues. The V segment lost 1 base and the J segment 5 bases; nucleotides outside the gene matches: 1. From germline, CDR1 is LNHDA and CDR2 SQIVND (reference sequence). Complete variable domain (other parts from reference TRBV19 and TRBJ1-6): DGGITQSPKYLFRKEGQNVTLSCEQNLNHDAMYWYRQDPGQGLRLIYYSQIVNDFQKGDIAEGYSVSREKKESFPLTVTSAQKNPTAFYLCASSIGGQGDNSPLHFGNGTRLTVT.